This TCR beta chain appears in the sequencing data of a study of blood T cells in healthy people across ages. General study points: Across the age range, TCR beta diversity per million T cells fell in a roughly linear way.

A second PCR, run for roughly 7 to 11 cycles, used a sample-barcoded 5' primer plus a J-beta primer mix. TCRdb itself ran the 5' RACE reads through MiXCR, one entry per CDR3 protein. The sample includes some 790,000 distinct CDR3 sequences, about 28% of them seen just once. In this sample, this clonotype turned up a few times. The antigen remains unidentified. This clonotype was obtained from a woman aged 80 or older in good health. The specimen was blood.

CDR3 DNA sequence: TGTGCCACCAGCAGAGACCCGGGGGGGCTCACCGGGGAGCTGTTTTTT. As protein: CATSRDPGGLTGELFF. V usage is TRBV15 and J usage is TRBJ2-2; 8 nucleotides line up with TRBD2. The ends lost 0 bases at V and 4 bases at J; junction bases unmatched: 4. The length of the CDR3 is 16 residues. CDR1 LNHNV and CDR2 YYDKDF come from the germline V gene (reference sequence).